The rows below give T cell receptor beta chains drawn from one sample of a study of T-cell reconstitution after alpha-beta-depleted transplantation in children. TCRdb reprocessed the PCR reads via MiXCR and lists one record per CDR3 protein. The sample lists approximately 1,000,000 distinct CDR3 sequences, roughly 29% seen once, with 28% in the top ten. The sequencing used PBMCs, mostly from graft donor cells, collected 360 days after TCRalphabeta/CD19-depleted stem cell transplant. The receptors stem from a boy in the first two years of life who had a stem cell transplant for SCID, so the T cells may come from the graft donor. The CDR3 runs from the conserved cysteine through the conserved F or W. The D gene is left open where the match is weak. Rows may omit the clone size; those that give it use once, few, many or a size class.

V gene: TRBV20-1; J gene: TRBJ2-7; clone size: NA; D gene: NA; CDR3 protein: CSAREGGPYEQYF; CDR3 DNA: TGCAGTGCTAGAGAGGGGGGGCCTTACGAGCAGTACTTC
V gene: TRBV27; J gene: TRBJ1-4; clone size: NA; D gene: NA; CDR3 protein: CASSPAPNEKLFF; CDR3 DNA: TGTGCCAGCAGCCCCGCCCCGAATGAAAAACTGTTTTTT
V gene: TRBV27; J gene: TRBJ1-1; clone size: many; D gene: TRBD1; CDR3 protein: CASSLSSTTGPTEAFF; CDR3 DNA: TGTGCCAGCAGTTTATCGTCGACGACAGGGCCCACTGAAGCTTTCTTT
V gene: TRBV4-3; J gene: TRBJ2-1; clone size: few; D gene: NA; CDR3 protein: CASSQVFRNEQFF; CDR3 DNA: TGCGCCAGCAGCCAGGTCTTCCGCAATGAGCAGTTCTTC
V gene: TRBV12-3/TRBV12-4; J gene: TRBJ1-1; clone size: NA; D gene: TRBD1; CDR3 protein: CASSLADRVVFGTEAFF; CDR3 DNA: TGTGCCAGCAGTTTAGCGGACAGGGTTGTCTTCGGCACTGAAGCTTTCTTT
V gene: TRBV20-1; J gene: TRBJ2-1; clone size: once; D gene: TRBD2; CDR3 protein: CSATRGRGENEQFF; CDR3 DNA: TGCAGTGCTACCCGGGGGCGGGGGGAAAATGAGCAGTTCTTC
V gene: TRBV4-2; J gene: TRBJ2-5; clone size: many; D gene: NA; CDR3 protein: CASSQPLAHGETQYF; CDR3 DNA: TGTGCCAGCAGCCAACCGCTAGCACACGGAGAGACCCAGTACTTC
V gene: TRBV2; J gene: TRBJ1-1; clone size: few; D gene: TRBD1; CDR3 protein: CASSEIIGQGSLMNTEAFF; CDR3 DNA: TGTGCCAGCAGTGAAATTATAGGACAGGGGTCTCTCATGAACACTGAAGCTTTCTTT
V gene: TRBV27; J gene: TRBJ2-7; clone size: NA; D gene: TRBD1; CDR3 protein: CASSFLGQGDYEQYF; CDR3 DNA: TGTGCCAGCAGTTTTCTGGGACAGGGGGACTACGAGCAGTACTTC
V gene: TRBV20-1; J gene: TRBJ2-1; clone size: NA; D gene: TRBD2; CDR3 protein: CSAPTSGGAYNEQFF; CDR3 DNA: TGCAGTGCGCCCACTAGCGGGGGGGCCTACAATGAGCAGTTCTTC
V gene: TRBV4-3; J gene: TRBJ2-7; clone size: NA; D gene: NA; CDR3 protein: CASSRMRKGDSSYEQYF; CDR3 DNA: TGCGCCAGCAGCCGTATGAGGAAAGGTGATAGCTCCTACGAGCAGTACTTC
V gene: TRBV20-1; J gene: TRBJ1-1; clone size: once; D gene: NA; CDR3 protein: CSARGLEGNTEAFF; CDR3 DNA: TGCAGTGCTAGGGGCCTCGAGGGGAACACTGAAGCTTTCTTT
V gene: TRBV5-5; J gene: TRBJ2-3; clone size: NA; D gene: NA; CDR3 protein: CASTLPGATDTQYF; CDR3 DNA: TGTGCCAGCACCCTACCGGGGGCCACAGATACGCAGTATTTT
V gene: TRBV7-9; J gene: TRBJ2-1; clone size: NA; D gene: NA; CDR3 protein: CASSQRAFSYNEQFF; CDR3 DNA: TGTGCCAGCAGCCAACGGGCCTTCTCCTACAATGAGCAGTTCTTC
V gene: TRBV20-1; J gene: TRBJ2-4; clone size: few; D gene: NA; CDR3 protein: CSARAGRGKNIQYF; CDR3 DNA: TGCAGTGCTAGAGCGGGAAGGGGTAAAAACATTCAGTACTTC
V gene: TRBV3-1; J gene: TRBJ2-7; clone size: few; D gene: TRBD2; CDR3 protein: CASSQDPAGAHPDEQYF; CDR3 DNA: TGTGCCAGCAGCCAAGACCCAGCGGGGGCCCACCCGGACGAGCAGTACTTC
V gene: TRBV28; J gene: TRBJ2-4; clone size: NA; D gene: TRBD1; CDR3 protein: CASTPTGFAASAKNIQYF; CDR3 DNA: TGTGCCAGCACCCCGACAGGGTTCGCTGCATCAGCCAAAAACATTCAGTACTTC
V gene: TRBV5-1; J gene: TRBJ2-1; clone size: NA; D gene: TRBD2; CDR3 protein: CASSAPGTSGDNEQFF; CDR3 DNA: TGCGCCAGCAGCGCCCCCGGGACTAGCGGAGACAATGAGCAGTTCTTC
V gene: TRBV29-1; J gene: TRBJ1-2; clone size: few; D gene: NA; CDR3 protein: CSATTVNGYTF; CDR3 DNA: TGCAGCGCAACAACCGTAAATGGCTACACCTTC
V gene: TRBV28; J gene: TRBJ1-6; clone size: few; D gene: NA; CDR3 protein: CASRGGANSPLHF; CDR3 DNA: TGTGCCAGCAGGGGGGGGGCGAATTCACCCCTCCACTTT
V gene: TRBV5-1; J gene: TRBJ2-3; clone size: NA; D gene: NA; CDR3 protein: CASSSGPFTDTQYF; CDR3 DNA: TGCGCCAGCAGCTCGGGACCTTTCACAGATACGCAGTATTTT
V gene: TRBV18; J gene: TRBJ1-1; clone size: NA; D gene: NA; CDR3 protein: CASSRAPRAVDTEAFF; CDR3 DNA: TGTGCCAGCTCCCGGGCGCCTCGAGCGGTTGACACTGAAGCTTTCTTT
V gene: TRBV3-1; J gene: TRBJ2-1; clone size: NA; D gene: TRBD2; CDR3 protein: CASSQVGGGPSYNEQFF; CDR3 DNA: TGTGCCAGCAGCCAAGTAGGCGGGGGGCCCTCCTACAATGAGCAGTTCTTC
V gene: TRBV5-1; J gene: TRBJ2-1; clone size: NA; D gene: NA; CDR3 protein: CASSLGKVSGYNEQFF; CDR3 DNA: TGCGCCAGCAGCTTGGGTAAGGTTTCGGGGTACAATGAGCAGTTCTTC
V gene: TRBV10-3; J gene: TRBJ2-2; clone size: few; D gene: TRBD1; CDR3 protein: CATRQGANTGELFF; CDR3 DNA: TGTGCCACAAGACAGGGGGCGAACACCGGGGAGCTGTTTTTT
V gene: TRBV12-3/TRBV12-4; J gene: TRBJ2-7; clone size: NA; D gene: TRBD2; CDR3 protein: CASRGGLAGGLYEQYF; CDR3 DNA: TGTGCCAGCAGGGGGGGACTAGCGGGGGGCCTATACGAGCAGTACTTC